What follows are 25 T cell receptor beta chains derived from one specimen sequenced in a study of T cells in tuberculosis. Here immunoSEQ multiplex PCR was the method, and the copy in TCRdb shows in-frame clones only, minus some. This sample carries 25,000 to 40,000 clones, just under 95% of them seen once, and the ten largest clones take roughly 7.7%. The specimen was PBMCs. The receptor source for this set is a donor aged 5-35 years with latent tuberculosis or without tuberculosis infection. Some clones in this sample may be carry-over from other donors' samples.

The CDR3 nucleotides read TGTGCCAGCAGTTTACAGGGTGCCGCCTACGAGCAGTACTTC. It encodes CASSLQGAAYEQYF. The rearrangement joins TRBV27 to TRBJ2-7; D perhaps matches TRBD1 (5 bases). The CDR3 consists of 14 residues. The V gene's germline CDR1 is MNHEY and CDR2 SMNVEV (reference sequence). Trimming removed 2 bases at V and 2 bases at J, with 10 bases between.

V usage is TRBV6-6 and J usage is TRBJ1-3; 11 nucleotides match TRBD1. Germline trimming cut 8 bases from V and 0 bases from J; bases unmatched to any gene: 6. Germline V gives CDR1 MNHNY, CDR2 SVGAGI (reference sequence). The CDR3 consists of 16 residues. DNA for the CDR3: TGTGCCAGCCGGGACAGGGGGTCCGGCTCTGGAAACACCATATATTTT. Residues: CASRDRGSGSGNTIYF.

The rearrangement links TRBV6-1 to TRBJ2-6; 8 nucleotides align to TRBD2. Trimming removed 4 bases from V and 2 bases from J; junction bases left unmatched: 1. The germline V gene has CDR1 MNHNS and CDR2 SASEGT. CDR3 length: 15 residues. The CDR3 nucleotides read TGTGCCAGCAGTGCGCGGGGGGCTGGGGCCAACGTCCTGACTTTC. Translated, it gives CASSARGAGANVLTF.

The chain joins TRBV29-1 to TRBJ2-3, with D perhaps TRBD1 (6 bases). The V gene lost 4 bases and the J gene lost 4 bases, with 12 bases spanning the gap. CDR3 size: 13 residues. Germline V CDR1 and CDR2: SQVTM, ANQGSEA. CDR3 loop: CSVGAGAPDTQYF. The CDR3 DNA sequence: TGCAGCGTTGGGGCAGGGGCTCCAGATACGCAGTATTTT.

The chain couples TRBV4-1 to TRBJ2-6; perhaps TRBD2 as D (5 bases). This CDR3 comprises 16 residues. Per germline, CDR1 MGHRA and CDR2 YSYEKL. Trimming left V 0 bases short and J 0 bases short, with 6 bases between. CDR3 DNA: TGCGCCAGCAGCCAAGATCGGGGCTCTGGGGCCAACGTCCTGACTTTC. It is translated as CASSQDRGSGANVLTF.

The genes are TRBV10-1 and TRBJ2-2; 9 bases fit TRBD2. The CDR3 spans 15 residues. With 5 bases clipped from V and 4 bases from J, the junction kept 5 bases outside the gene matches. Germline CDR1 is WNHNN and CDR2 is SYGVQD (reference sequence). In DNA, the CDR3 is TGCGCCAGCAGTTCGGGACTAGCTTCCACCGGGGAGCTGTTTTTT. Protein: CASSSGLASTGELFF.

The V and J genes are TRBV6-1 and TRBJ2-7; D is ambiguous. Germline loops: CDR1 MNHNS, CDR2 SASEGT. V was trimmed by 5 bases and J by 3 bases, leaving 5 bases between them. The CDR3 is 11 amino acids. DNA of the CDR3: TGTGCCAGCAGTCCCCGCTACGAGCAGTACTTC. Protein: CASSPRYEQYF.

The V call is TRBV4-1, the J call TRBJ1-2; 9 bases are shared with TRBD1. Per the germline V gene, CDR1 is MGHRA and CDR2 is YSYEKL. This CDR3 is built from 15 residues. Losses at the gene ends were 6 bases for V and 8 bases for J; bases not matched to a gene: 13. As DNA, the CDR3 is TGCGCCAGCAGTGAGAGTGACAGGGGGACGGGAGGCTACACCTTC. This translates into CASSESDRGTGGYTF.

The rearrangement uses TRBV27 and TRBJ2-7; TRBD1 agrees at 7 bases. This CDR3 has 15 residues. The junction had 6 bases not matched to a gene; V was cut back by 2 bases and J by 2 bases. In germline, CDR1 is MNHEY, CDR2 SMNVEV (reference sequence). CDR3 sequence: CASSLSRDSPYEQYF. DNA of the CDR3: TGTGCCAGCAGTTTAAGCCGGGACAGCCCCTACGAGCAGTACTTC.

The chain has TRBV10-3 and TRBJ2-7, with a tentative D call TRBD2 (6 bases). The germline gives CDR1 ENHRY, CDR2 SYGVKD. The CDR3 totals 13 residues. V was shortened by 11 bases and J by 4 bases, with 18 bases between the two germline ends. CDR3 in DNA: TGTGCCGTGCTTGGGGACTTTCCTTACGAGCAGTACTTC. Its protein is CAVLGDFPYEQYF.

The chain uses TRBV11-2 and TRBJ2-3; TRBD2 matches 10 bases. The length of the CDR3 is 15 residues. V gave up 8 bases and J gave up 2 bases; unmatched junction bases: 7. Germline assignment: CDR1 SGHAT and CDR2 FQNNGV. The CDR3 DNA follows: TGTGCCAGCCGCCGGACTAGCGGAGACACAGATACGCAGTATTTT. Its translation: CASRRTSGDTDTQYF.

This chain joins TRBV4-1 and TRBJ2-1; tentatively, D is TRBD2 (5 bases). Germline assignment: CDR1 MGHRA and CDR2 YSYEKL. Trimming removed 0 bases at V and 8 bases at J, with 20 bases between. CDR3 length: 17 residues. Written as DNA, the CDR3 is TGCGCCAGCAGCCAAGAGGTACGTAAGGGAGTCACCTATGAGCAGTTCTTC. Translating gives CASSQEVRKGVTYEQFF.

This clone appeared a few times. The chain links TRBV19 to TRBJ2-2; D remains unclear. Germline CDR1 is LNHDA and CDR2 is SQIVND (reference sequence). This CDR3 region has 12 residues. V lost 3 bases, J lost 8 bases, and 7 bases lay in between. This chain's CDR3 is CASSILSGELFF. As DNA, the CDR3 is TGTGCCAGTAGTATCTTGAGTGGGGAGCTGTTTTTT.

This sequence joins TRBV30 and TRBJ2-6; possible D gene TRBD1, 5 bases. Trimming stripped 1 base from V and 2 bases from J, with 6 bases between. The CDR3 runs to 14 residues. Germline V gives CDR1 GTSNPN, CDR2 SVGIG (reference sequence). In DNA, the CDR3 is TGTGCCTGGAGTGGCAGGGCTGGGGCCAACGTCCTGACTTTC. Protein product: CAWSGRAGANVLTF.

The chain combines TRBV11-2 with TRBJ1-1, with 7 bases lining up with TRBD1. The CDR3 consists of 14 residues. Trimming removed 5 bases from V and 5 bases from J; junction bases left unmatched: 8. CDR1 SGHAT and CDR2 FQNNGV come from the germline V gene. CDR3 sequence (DNA): TGTGCCAGCAGCGCCGCTCCAGGGGGAACTGAAGCTTTCTTT. Amino acids: CASSAAPGGTEAFF.

The chain carries TRBV5-1 and TRBJ1-1; no definite D call. Between the trimmed V and J ends, which lost 2 bases and 1 base, there was a span of 9 bases. This CDR3 contains 14 residues. The germline gives CDR1 SGHRS, CDR2 YFSETQ. The CDR3 DNA follows: TGCGCCAGCAGCTTCATAGCCCCGAACACTGAAGCTTTCTTT. Translation gives CASSFIAPNTEAFF. Together with reference TRBV5-1 and TRBJ1-1, the CDR3 gives the full variable domain: KAGVTQTPRYLIKTRGQQVTLSCSPISGHRSVSWYQQTPGQGLQFLFEYFSETQRNKGNFPGRFSGRQFSNSRSEMNVSTLELGDSALYLCASSFIAPNTEAFFGQGTRLTVV.

The chain uses TRBV27 and TRBJ1-5; no clear D gene. Germline V gene sequence: CDR1 MNHEY, CDR2 SMNVEV (reference sequence). Trimming removed 3 bases from V and 4 bases from J, with 4 bases in between. The CDR3 covers 12 residues. The CDR3 nucleotides read TGTGCCAGCAGTTTCAGTAATCAGCCCCAGCATTTT. It yields the protein CASSFSNQPQHF.

The J gene is TRBJ2-7, the V gene TRBV18; possible D gene TRBD1, 5 bases. Looked up from germline, CDR1 is KGHSH and CDR2 is LQKENI. Deletions cut 3 bases from V and 3 bases from J, with 9 bases between. CDR3 length equals 13 residues. The CDR3 loop is CASSPDSLYEQYF. DNA of the CDR3: TGTGCCAGCTCACCTGACAGCCTCTACGAGCAGTACTTC.

The V gene is TRBV5-6, the J gene TRBJ2-3; TRBD2 matches 7 bases. Germline V gene sequence: CDR1 SGHDT, CDR2 YYEEEE. Trimming cost V 2 bases and J 2 bases; bases outside gene matches: 14. This CDR3 spans 18 amino acids. The CDR3 nucleotides read TGTGCCAGCAGCTTATCGGTGAGCTTGCGGGAGCCCACAGATACGCAGTATTTT. Translation gives CASSLSVSLREPTDTQYF.

The rearrangement links TRBV12-5 to TRBJ2-1; 13 bases match TRBD2. The germline gives CDR1 LGHNT, CDR2 FRNRAP. Trimming took 7 bases from V and 7 from J; bases not matched to a gene: 10. The CDR3 length is 16 residues. The CDR3 sequence is CASARTSGGGGNEQFF. For the CDR3, the DNA is TGTGCTAGTGCTAGAACTAGCGGGGGGGGCGGTAATGAGCAGTTCTTC.

The chain uses TRBV6-5 and TRBJ1-5; no clear D gene. Trimming cost V 6 bases and J 4 bases, with 10 bases left between them. The CDR3 spans 13 residues. Germline V gives CDR1 MNHEY, CDR2 SVGAGI. The CDR3 sequence is CASSRDTNQPQHF. CDR3 nucleotide sequence: TGTGCCAGCAGCCGCGACACTAATCAGCCCCAGCATTTT.

The chain recombines TRBV7-9 with TRBJ2-1, with no clear D. Looked up from germline, CDR1 is SEHNR and CDR2 is FQNEAQ (reference sequence). V was trimmed by 1 base and J by 3 bases, leaving 10 bases between them. This CDR3 has 15 amino acids. CDR3 coding DNA: TGTGCCAGCAGCTTAGTACCTACCATCTACAATGAGCAGTTCTTC. Translating it yields CASSLVPTIYNEQFF.

This chain links TRBV28 with TRBJ1-1; 10 bases align to TRBD1. The V gene end was trimmed by 10 bases and the J gene end by 5 bases; junction bases not matched to a gene: 4. Germline V gene sequence: CDR1 MDHEN, CDR2 SYDVKM. This CDR3 contains 12 residues. CDR3 in DNA: TGTGCCACCGACAGGGGGCGGACTGAAGCTTTCTTT. Amino acid sequence: CATDRGRTEAFF.

The CDR3 nucleotides read TGTGCCAGCAGTGAAGGTGTAGAGGCCACTGAAGCTTTCTTT. Protein: CASSEGVEATEAFF. The chain joins TRBV2 to TRBJ1-1, with D unresolved. From germline, CDR1 is SNHLY and CDR2 FYNNEI. Trimming left V 1 base short and J 4 bases short, with 10 bases between. This CDR3 is 14 amino acids long.

The chain couples TRBV27 to TRBJ2-7, with TRBD1 identical over 9 bases. CDR1 is MNHEY and CDR2 is SMNVEV in the germline V gene (reference sequence). The CDR3 has 17 amino acids. V gave up 5 bases and J gave up 0 bases; unmatched junction bases: 11. CDR3 residues: CASSTLRDRASSYEQYF. The CDR3 region has the DNA TGTGCCAGCAGTACTCTCCGGGACAGGGCAAGCTCCTACGAGCAGTACTTC.